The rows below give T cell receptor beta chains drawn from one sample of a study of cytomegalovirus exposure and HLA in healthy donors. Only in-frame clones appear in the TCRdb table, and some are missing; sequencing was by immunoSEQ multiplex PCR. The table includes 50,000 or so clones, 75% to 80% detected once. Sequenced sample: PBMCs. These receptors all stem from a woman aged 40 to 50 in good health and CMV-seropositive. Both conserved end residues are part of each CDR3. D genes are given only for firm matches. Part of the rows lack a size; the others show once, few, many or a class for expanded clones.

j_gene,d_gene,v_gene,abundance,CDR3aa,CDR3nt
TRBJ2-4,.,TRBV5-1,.,CASSLGDSNIQYF,TGCGCCAGCAGCTTGGGGGACTCAAACATTCAGTACTTC
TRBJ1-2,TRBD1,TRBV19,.,CASTWTGGEGYTF,TGTGCCAGCACCTGGACAGGGGGCGAAGGCTACACCTTC
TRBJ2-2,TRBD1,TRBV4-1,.,CASSQDRGTGLNTGELFF,TGCGCCAGCAGCCAAGATCGGGGGACAGGGCTTAACACCGGGGAGCTGTTTTTT
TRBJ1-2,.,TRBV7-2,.,CASSRGAANRSGYTF,TGTGCCAGCAGCCGGGGGGCCGCTAACAGGTCTGGCTACACCTTC
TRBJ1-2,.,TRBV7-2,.,CASRAGRNYGYTF,TGTGCCAGCAGAGCGGGACGGAACTATGGCTACACCTTC
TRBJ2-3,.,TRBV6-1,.,CASRPVMDTGTQYF,TGTGCCAGCAGGCCGGTGATGGACACAGGTACGCAGTATTTT
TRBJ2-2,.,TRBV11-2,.,CASSPPRGAGVRDGELFF,TGTGCCAGCAGCCCTCCTAGGGGGGCGGGGGTCCGGGACGGGGAGCTGTTTTTT
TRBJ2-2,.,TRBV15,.,CATSRPARGNTGELFF,TGTGCCACCAGCAGGCCTGCGCGGGGGAACACCGGGGAGCTGTTTTTT
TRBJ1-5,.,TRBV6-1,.,CASRTRGQVRQPQHF,TGTGCCAGTCGTACCAGGGGACAAGTGCGGCAGCCCCAGCATTTT
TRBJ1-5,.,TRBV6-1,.,CATHDGMRQYAQHF,TGTGCCACCCACGATGGGATGAGACAGTACGCCCAGCATTTT
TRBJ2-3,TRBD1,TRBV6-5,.,CASSYYPDRGDTQYF,TGTGCCAGCAGTTACTACCCTGACAGGGGAGATACGCAGTATTTT
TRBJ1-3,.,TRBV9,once,CASSNPNTVYF,TGTGCCAGCAGCAACCCGAACACCGTATATTTT
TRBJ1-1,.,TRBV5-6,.,CASSLAAGTAFF,TGTGCCAGCAGCTTGGCCGCGGGTACAGCTTTCTTT
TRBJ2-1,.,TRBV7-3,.,CASSLTTASYDEQFF,TGTGCCAGCAGCTTAACAACGGCTAGCTATGATGAGCAGTTCTTC
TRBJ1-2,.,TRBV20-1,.,CSSGEGYGYTF,TGCAGCTCAGGGGAGGGGTATGGCTACACCTTC
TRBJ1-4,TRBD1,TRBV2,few,CASQTGGGEKLFF,TGTGCCAGCCAGACAGGGGGGGGTGAAAAACTGTTTTTT
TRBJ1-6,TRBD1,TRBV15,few,CATSEHRQGEYNSPLHF,TGTGCCACCAGCGAACACCGACAGGGAGAGTATAATTCACCCCTCCACTTT
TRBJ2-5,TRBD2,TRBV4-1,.,CASSHGGAQETQYF,TGCGCCAGCAGCCACGGGGGGGCCCAAGAGACCCAGTACTTC
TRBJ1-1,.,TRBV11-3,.,CASSLTGRAEAFF,TGTGCCAGCAGCTTAACGGGGAGGGCTGAAGCTTTCTTT
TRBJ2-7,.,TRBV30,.,CAWIEELLVSYEQYF,TGTGCCTGGATCGAGGAACTTCTAGTCTCCTACGAGCAGTACTTC
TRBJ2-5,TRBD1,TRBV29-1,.,CSSQTGGETQYF,TGCAGCTCTCAGACAGGGGGGGAGACCCAGTACTTC
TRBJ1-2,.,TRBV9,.,CASSAPTGLGGYTF,TGTGCCAGCAGCGCACCTACAGGGCTCGGTGGCTACACCTTC
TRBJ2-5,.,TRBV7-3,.,CASSLSRGGTQYF,TGTGCCAGCAGCTTAAGTCGGGGAGGGACCCAGTACTTC
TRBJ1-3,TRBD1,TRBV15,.,CATSVEGTGVDTIYF,TGTGCCACCAGCGTAGAAGGGACAGGAGTAGACACCATATATTTT
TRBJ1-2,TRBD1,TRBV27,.,CASRSSGDSYGYTF,TGTGCCAGCAGATCCAGTGGGGACAGCTATGGCTACACCTTC